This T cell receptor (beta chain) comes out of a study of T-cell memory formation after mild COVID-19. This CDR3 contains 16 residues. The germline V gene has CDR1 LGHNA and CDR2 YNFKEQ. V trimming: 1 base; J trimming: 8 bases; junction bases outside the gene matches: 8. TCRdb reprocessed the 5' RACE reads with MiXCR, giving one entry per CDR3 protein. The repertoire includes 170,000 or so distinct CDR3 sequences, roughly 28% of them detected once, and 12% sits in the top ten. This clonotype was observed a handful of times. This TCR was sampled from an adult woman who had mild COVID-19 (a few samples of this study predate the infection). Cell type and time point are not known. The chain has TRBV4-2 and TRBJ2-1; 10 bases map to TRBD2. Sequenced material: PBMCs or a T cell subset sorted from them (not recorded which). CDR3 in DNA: TGTGCCAGCAGCCAAGTTGAAAGCGGGGGGGACGATGAGCAGTTCTTC. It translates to CASSQVESGGDDEQFF.